This TCR beta chain was profiled in a study of shared clonotypes between healthy human individuals. Findings and caveats of the study: Clonotype sharing across donors was expected to vary with sequencing depth. It was the few donors that limited the genetic and exposure-history diversity represented.

Clones were read by immunoSEQ multiplex PCR, and TCRdb kept only the in-frame ones, dropping some. This table holds a few hundred thousand clones, around 80% found once. Around 86 million PBMCs went into genomic DNA for unsorted samples. This CDR3 spans 20 amino acids. V lost 7 bases and J lost 4; bases outside the gene matches: 22. Germline lookup yields CDR1 MNHEY and CDR2 SMNVEV (reference sequence). As concerns this clone: Its antigen is unidentified.

The sequence was obtained from a woman aged 40-49 years in good health. Some clones in this sample may be carry-over from other donors' samples. The chain is built from TRBV27 and TRBJ2-1, with TRBD2 identical over 10 bases. The sample comprised PBMCs. The CDR3 region has the DNA TGTGCCAGCACAAGGGAGAACAGGGTTAGCGGGAGGTTAGGGTACAATGAGCAGTTCTTC. Amino acid sequence: CASTRENRVSGRLGYNEQFF.